A single sample is the source of the 14 T cell receptor beta chains below, sequenced in a study of cytomegalovirus exposure and HLA in healthy donors. This PCR relied on a set of 60 Vbeta primers and 13 Jbeta primers. Sequencing was performed with immunoSEQ multiplex PCR; in TCRdb, only in-frame clones are kept and a portion is missing. The sample carries around 120,000 clones, 80% recorded once. The sample was PBMCs. The receptors derive from a male donor in good health and CMV-seronegative.

The chain recombines TRBV12-2 with TRBJ2-7; the D segment call TRBD2 is taken from the table without a DNA check. TRBV12-2 is a listed pseudogene. This CDR3 has 18 amino acids. The CDR3 here is CASRPGAITGGEFDEQYF. The CDR3 region has the DNA TGTGCAAGTCGCCCAGGGGCAATTACGGGGGGAGAGTTCGACGAGCAGTACTTC.

This chain joins TRBV6-4 and TRBJ2-3, with 7 bases matching TRBD2. The CDR3 extends over 14 amino acids. The ends lost 3 bases at V and 4 bases at J; junction bases unmatched: 4. CDR1 MRHNA and CDR2 SNTAGT come from the germline V gene. CDR3 loop: CASSEGGSADTQYF. DNA for the CDR3: TGTGCCAGCAGTGAAGGCGGGAGCGCAGATACGCAGTATTTT.

The chain has TRBV27 and TRBJ1-4; 11 nucleotides align to TRBD1. The V gene end was trimmed by 2 bases and the J gene end by 0 bases; junction bases not matched to a gene: 11. CDR1 and CDR2 (germline): MNHEY, SMNVEV (reference sequence). This CDR3 spans 20 amino acids. The CDR3 bases are TGTGCCAGCAGTTTAAGGGGACAGGGGGGTATAGGCTCAACTAATGAAAAACTGTTTTTT. It translates to CASSLRGQGGIGSTNEKLFF.

The chain carries TRBV4-2 and TRBJ2-7; tentative D call: TRBD2 (6 bases). V lost 3 bases and J lost 0, with 12 bases in between. The CDR3 extends over 15 amino acids. Germline V lookup: CDR1 LGHNA, CDR2 YNFKEQ. CDR3 sequence reads: CASSHHSGTSYEQYF. The CDR3 DNA follows: TGTGCCAGCAGCCATCATAGCGGAACCTCCTACGAGCAGTACTTC.

This clone showed up just once. The rearrangement joins TRBV5-1 to TRBJ2-2; 9 bases align to TRBD1. Germline trimming cut 5 bases from V and 1 base from J; bases unmatched to any gene: 3. Germline V lookup: CDR1 SGHRS, CDR2 YFSETQ. This CDR3 region has 15 residues. The CDR3 DNA sequence: TGCGCCAGCAGGAGGGGACAGGGGAACACCGGGGAGCTGTTTTTT. Encoded protein: CASRRGQGNTGELFF. The entire variable domain, with the rest obtained from reference TRBV5-1 and TRBJ2-2, is as follows: KAGVTQTPRYLIKTRGQQVTLSCSPISGHRSVSWYQQTPGQGLQFLFEYFSETQRNKGNFPGRFSGRQFSNSRSEMNVSTLELGDSALYLCASRRGQGNTGELFFGEGSRLTVL.

The chain couples TRBV11-3 to TRBJ2-2; 11 bases agree with TRBD1. V shed 5 bases, J shed 7 bases, and the junction held 9 bases outside the gene matches. The CDR3 sequence is 16 residues long. In germline, CDR1 is SGHNT, CDR2 YENEEA. In nucleotides, the CDR3 is TGTGCCAGCAGCCCCGGGACAGGGGGTTTTGGCGGGGAGCTGTTTTTT. This translates into CASSPGTGGFGGELFF.

The CDR3 region has the DNA TGTGCCAGCAGCTTGGCGGGCAGGGGGGCAGATACGCAGTATTTT. It encodes CASSLAGRGADTQYF. V usage is TRBV5-6 and J usage is TRBJ2-3, with D perhaps TRBD1 (7 bases). From germline, CDR1 is SGHDT and CDR2 YYEEEE. The CDR3 sequence is 15 residues long. The germline V and J ends were trimmed by 0 bases and 4 bases, with 12 bases remaining between them.

This chain uses TRBV30 with TRBJ1-6; D remains unclear. The CDR3 contains 11 residues. Trimming removed 2 bases from V and 7 bases from J, with 3 bases in between. Germline V gene sequence: CDR1 GTSNPN, CDR2 SVGIG (reference sequence). This CDR3 is CAWSSNSPLHF. Written as DNA, the CDR3 is TGTGCCTGGAGTTCGAATTCACCCCTCCACTTT.

This clone has only a few counts. The chain recombines TRBV4-1 with TRBJ2-7; TRBD2 matches at 7 bases. The CDR3 consists of 14 residues. Germline V lookup: CDR1 MGHRA, CDR2 YSYEKL. The trim removed 1 base at V and 3 bases at J, leaving 3 bases unmatched. CDR3 bases: TGCGCCAGCAGCCAAGCTTCTAGCGGCTACGAGCAGTACTTC. Encoded protein: CASSQASSGYEQYF.

The chain couples TRBV5-4 to TRBJ2-3; D unresolved. The CDR3 consists of 13 residues. V lost 4 bases to trimming and J lost 6 bases, with 12 bases between them. Germline V lookup: CDR1 SGHNT, CDR2 YYREEE (reference sequence). The DNA for the CDR3 is TGTGCCAGCAGCCCCGGTTATATTGATACGCAGTATTTT. Protein sequence: CASSPGYIDTQYF.

The chain uses TRBV7-8 and TRBJ1-1; D gene ambiguous. Trimming shortened V by 2 bases and J by 3 bases, and 10 bases separated the two germline ends. Germline V lookup: CDR1 SGHVS, CDR2 FQNEAQ. The length of the CDR3 is 14 residues. CDR3 loop: CASSLFDIHTEAFF. The CDR3 nucleotides read TGTGCCAGCAGCTTATTTGACATCCACACTGAAGCTTTCTTT.

The V call is TRBV11-2, the J call TRBJ1-1; weak D call: TRBD1 (6 bases). The germline V gene has CDR1 SGHAT and CDR2 FQNNGV. This CDR3 comprises 15 residues. Trimming removed 1 base at V and 1 base at J, with 10 bases between. CDR3 sequence reads: CASSLGWTENTEAFF. The DNA for the CDR3 is TGTGCCAGCAGCTTAGGATGGACAGAGAACACTGAAGCTTTCTTT.

The gene calls are TRBV19 and TRBJ1-2, with 10 bases aligning to TRBD1. V trimming: 5 bases; J trimming: 0 bases; junction bases outside the gene matches: 3. Germline lookup yields CDR1 LNHDA and CDR2 SQIVND (reference sequence). This CDR3 has 15 residues. The CDR3 here is CASSDRGRSNYGYTF. The CDR3 DNA sequence: TGTGCCAGTAGTGACAGGGGGCGGTCTAACTATGGCTACACCTTC. Together with reference TRBV19 and TRBJ1-2, the CDR3 gives the full variable domain: DGGITQSPKYLFRKEGQNVTLSCEQNLNHDAMYWYRQDPGQGLRLIYYSQIVNDFQKGDIAEGYSVSREKKESFPLTVTSAQKNPTAFYLCASSDRGRSNYGYTFGSGTRLTVV.

The chain carries TRBV28 and TRBJ2-2, with 11 bases fitting TRBD1. The V gene end was trimmed by 1 base and the J gene end by 4 bases; junction bases not matched to a gene: 5. CDR3 length: 17 residues. Germline CDR1 and CDR2: MDHEN and SYDVKM. The CDR3 spells CASSLYGTGGITGELFF. CDR3 DNA sequence: TGTGCCAGCAGTTTATATGGGACAGGGGGAATCACCGGGGAGCTGTTTTTT.